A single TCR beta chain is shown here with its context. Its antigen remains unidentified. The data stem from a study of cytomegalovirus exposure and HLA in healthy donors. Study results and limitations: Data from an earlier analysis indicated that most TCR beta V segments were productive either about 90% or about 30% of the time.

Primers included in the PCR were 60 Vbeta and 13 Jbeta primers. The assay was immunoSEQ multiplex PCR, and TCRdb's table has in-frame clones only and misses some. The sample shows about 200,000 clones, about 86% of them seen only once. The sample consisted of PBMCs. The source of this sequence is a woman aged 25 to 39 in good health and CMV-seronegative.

As DNA, the CDR3 is TGCAGCGTGGGACAGGCGAACACTGAAGCTTTCTTT. Protein: CSVGQANTEAFF. V gene TRBV29-1 combines with J gene TRBJ1-1; TRBD1 agrees at 8 bases. This CDR3 is 12 amino acids long. V lost 6 bases, J lost 1 base, and 1 base stayed unmatched. Germline values: CDR1 SQVTM, CDR2 ANQGSEA.